These 21 T cell receptor beta chains were sequenced from one sample in a study of shared clonotypes between healthy human individuals. Assay used: immunoSEQ multiplex PCR; TCRdb lists only in-frame clones, some missing. The data show 2 million to 2.5 million clones, with 80% to 95% seen just once and 0.36% held by the top ten. Material: naive CD4+ T cells from PBMCs. Subset: CD45RA+ positively selected. The receptors were sampled from a man between 18 and 35 years old in good health. Some clones in this sample may be carry-over from other donors' samples.

Comments on this clone: The sample contains more than one DNA sequence encoding this CDR3. This sequence joins TRBV6-6 and TRBJ2-7; a weak D match, TRBD2 (6 bases). V was trimmed by 6 bases and J by 4 bases, leaving 13 bases between them. The CDR3 consists of 13 residues. From germline, CDR1 is MNHNY and CDR2 SVGAGI (reference sequence). The CDR3 spells CASRRDSPYEQYF. As DNA, the CDR3 is TGTGCCAGCAGACGGGACTCCCCTTACGAGCAGTACTTC.

As concerns this clone: Other DNA sequences from this sample encode an identical CDR3 as well. The chain combines TRBV20-1 with TRBJ2-5; D call uncertain. Germline CDR1 reads DFQATT; CDR2 reads SNEGSKA (reference sequence). Deletions cut 6 bases from V and 5 bases from J, with 4 bases between. The length of the CDR3 is 9 residues. As DNA, the CDR3 is TGCAGTGCGGGGGAGACCCAGTACTTC. This encodes CSAGETQYF.

J is TRBJ2-3 and V is TRBV30; TRBD1 aligns across 8 bases. V was pared by 3 bases and J by 1 base, with 12 bases of the junction left unmatched. The CDR3 is 17 amino acids. From germline, CDR1 is GTSNPN and CDR2 SVGIG (reference sequence). The CDR3 loop reads CAWRPRPGTGGTDTQYF. CDR3 coding DNA: TGTGCCTGGAGACCGCGGCCCGGGACAGGAGGCACAGATACGCAGTATTTT.

The chain has TRBV10-1 and TRBJ2-2, with 8 bases fitting TRBD1. The germline V gene has CDR1 WNHNN and CDR2 SYGVQD (reference sequence). The V and J ends lost 8 bases and 0 bases, in that order; junction bases with no gene match: 11. CDR3 length equals 17 residues. The CDR3 loop is CASLSSGQGANTGELFF. CDR3 coding DNA: TGCGCCAGCCTCAGTTCAGGACAGGGCGCGAACACCGGGGAGCTGTTTTTT.

The chain combines TRBV27 with TRBJ2-1; D call uncertain. From germline, CDR1 is MNHEY and CDR2 SMNVEV (reference sequence). The CDR3 has 13 residues. V was clipped by 4 bases and J by 5 bases, with 9 bases between them. This CDR3 is CASSYFVHNEQFF. CDR3 nucleotides: TGTGCCAGCAGTTACTTTGTCCACAATGAGCAGTTCTTC.

This sequence joins TRBV4-3 and TRBJ1-1; D not resolved. V was trimmed by 2 bases and J by 1 base, leaving 8 bases between them. The CDR3 spans 14 residues. Germline assignment: CDR1 LGHNA and CDR2 YSLEER. CDR3 sequence: CASSQKLGNTEAFF. In DNA form, the CDR3 reads TGCGCCAGCAGCCAAAAACTAGGGAACACTGAAGCTTTCTTT.

This sequence joins TRBV28 and TRBJ2-7; the D gene is possibly TRBD2 (5 bases). The CDR3 loop spans 14 amino acids. Trimming took off 4 bases at V and 2 bases at J, with 12 bases between the two ends. CDR1 is MDHEN, CDR2 SYDVKM, per germline. The CDR3 loop is CASSSWWETYEQYF. CDR3 DNA: TGTGCCAGCAGTTCCTGGTGGGAGACCTACGAGCAGTACTTC.

As regards this clone: This specimen includes other DNA sequences encoding the same CDR3. The rearrangement links TRBV5-1 to TRBJ1-1; D is unclear. This CDR3 comprises 12 residues. Germline values: CDR1 SGHRS, CDR2 YFSETQ. V was shortened by 5 bases and J by 0 bases, with 5 bases between the two germline ends. Here the CDR3 reads CASRELNTEAFF. DNA of the CDR3: TGCGCCAGCAGGGAGTTGAACACTGAAGCTTTCTTT.

The V call is TRBV9, the J call TRBJ1-2; D gene ambiguous. V was pared by 0 bases and J by 2 bases, with 8 bases between. The length of the CDR3 is 14 residues. Germline loops: CDR1 SGDLS, CDR2 YYNGEE. In nucleotides, the CDR3 is TGTGCCAGCAGCGTAGGCTCGATCAACTATGGCTACACCTTC. The encoded protein is CASSVGSINYGYTF.

The chain combines TRBV29-1 with TRBJ2-5; D not resolved. Trimming cost V 5 bases and J 5 bases, with 15 bases left between them. This CDR3 comprises 13 residues. Germline V gene sequence: CDR1 SQVTM, CDR2 ANQGSEA. The CDR3 is CSVTSSGRETQYF. CDR3 DNA: TGCAGCGTTACATCCTCCGGCCGTGAGACCCAGTACTTC. Based on the CDR3 plus reference TRBV29-1 and TRBJ2-5, the full variable domain is SAVISQKPSRDICQRGTSLTIQCQVDSQVTMMFWYRQQPGQSLTLIATANQGSEATYESGFVIDKFPISRPNLTFSTLTVSNMSPEDSSIYLCSVTSSGRETQYFGPGTRLLVL.

V is TRBV18 and J is TRBJ2-1; 12 bases are shared with TRBD2. Germline values: CDR1 KGHSH, CDR2 LQKENI. After removal of 1 base from V and 8 bases from J, the junction contained 6 bases not matched to a gene. The CDR3 is 16 residues long. In nucleotides, the CDR3 is TGTGCCAGCTCACCACGAAGGACTAGCGGGAAGGATGAGCAGTTCTTC. It codes for CASSPRRTSGKDEQFF.

This clone was picked up one time. The sample contains more than one DNA sequence encoding this CDR3. V is TRBV9 and J is TRBJ2-1; 9 bases line up with TRBD2. The CDR3 consists of 18 residues. Germline V gene lookup returns CDR1 SGDLS and CDR2 YYNGEE. V trimming: 0 bases; J trimming: 0 bases; junction bases outside the gene matches: 7. CDR3 loop: CASSVGLAGRFSYNEQFF. CDR3 nucleotide sequence: TGTGCCAGCAGCGTAGGGCTAGCGGGGAGGTTCTCCTACAATGAGCAGTTCTTC. Complete variable domain (other parts from reference TRBV9 and TRBJ2-1): DSGVTQTPKHLITATGQRVTLRCSPRSGDLSVYWYQQSLDQGLQFLIQYYNGEERAKGNILERFSAQQFPDLHSELNLSSLELGDSALYFCASSVGLAGRFSYNEQFFGPGTRLTVL.

J is TRBJ1-6 and V is TRBV6-6, with 8 bases aligning to TRBD1. V was clipped by 2 bases and J by 5 bases; unmatched bases: 5. Germline CDR1 is MNHNY and CDR2 is SVGAGI (reference sequence). The length of the CDR3 is 16 residues. CDR3 DNA sequence: TGTGCCAGCAGTTACGGCGGGACAGGACATAATTCACCCCTCCACTTT. Protein: CASSYGGTGHNSPLHF.

The chain combines TRBV19 with TRBJ1-1; unclear D gene. This CDR3 contains 14 residues. Germline CDR1 LNHDA, CDR2 SQIVND (reference sequence). The germline V and J ends were trimmed by 4 bases and 4 bases, with 13 bases remaining between them. The CDR3 loop is CASSKTPGVTEAFF. Here the CDR3 DNA reads TGTGCCAGTAGTAAGACTCCAGGCGTCACTGAAGCTTTCTTT.

In its sample, this clone was seen a few times. The V and J genes are TRBV7-3 and TRBJ1-1, with D possibly matching TRBD1 (6 bases). With 3 bases removed from V and 1 base from J, the gap between germline ends came to 12 bases. The CDR3 length is 15 residues. The germline gives CDR1 SGHTA, CDR2 FQGTGA. The CDR3 reads CASSLNRDTNTEAFF. CDR3 bases: TGTGCCAGCAGCTTGAACAGGGATACGAACACTGAAGCTTTCTTT.

The rearrangement uses TRBV27 and TRBJ2-3; TRBD2 matches 8 bases. In germline, CDR1 is MNHEY, CDR2 SMNVEV (reference sequence). The CDR3 is made up of 17 amino acids. J gave up 1 base and V 6 bases, and 12 bases lay outside the gene matches. DNA of the CDR3: TGTGCCAGCAGGAAATACTTTAGCGGGAACGGCACAGATACGCAGTATTTT. As protein: CASRKYFSGNGTDTQYF.

This chain links TRBV19 with TRBJ2-3; D possibly corresponds to TRBD1 (6 bases). This CDR3 has 15 amino acids. The V gene lost 4 bases and the J gene lost 3 bases, with 14 bases spanning the gap. Germline-derived CDR1 and CDR2 are LNHDA and SQIVND (reference sequence). DNA of the CDR3: TGTGCCAGTAGTACAGCAGGGGATGGGACAGATACGCAGTATTTT. This encodes CASSTAGDGTDTQYF.

V gene TRBV19 combines with J gene TRBJ1-3; unclear D gene. The CDR3 extends over 16 amino acids. Trimming removed 7 bases from V and 0 bases from J, with 16 bases in between. Germline CDR1 reads LNHDA; CDR2 reads SQIVND (reference sequence). This CDR3 is CASTGNQYHSGNTIYF. CDR3 nucleotide sequence: TGTGCCAGTACCGGAAACCAGTACCACTCTGGAAACACCATATATTTT.

The V call is TRBV5-5, the J call TRBJ2-3; 14 nucleotides match TRBD2. The CDR3 consists of 17 residues. Losses at the gene ends were 0 bases for V and 4 bases for J; bases not matched to a gene: 4. Germline CDR1 reads SGHKS; CDR2 reads YYEKEE (reference sequence). The CDR3 spells CASSLGTSGRSADTQYF. CDR3 nucleotide sequence: TGTGCCAGCAGCTTGGGGACTAGCGGGAGGTCAGCAGATACGCAGTATTTT.

The gene calls are TRBV28 and TRBJ1-5; possible D gene TRBD1, 6 bases. Germline CDR1 reads MDHEN; CDR2 reads SYDVKM. This CDR3 contains 15 residues. The V end was cut by 5 bases, the J end by 6 bases, with 17 bases between. CDR3 nucleotides: TGTGCCAGCAGTCCCGCCCAGGGGCTTGGTCAGCCCCAGCATTTT. Its protein product is CASSPAQGLGQPQHF.

The chain is built from TRBV6-4 and TRBJ2-3, with 9 positions matching TRBD2. Germline loops: CDR1 MRHNA, CDR2 SNTAGT. The J segment lost 5 bases and the V segment lost 6 bases, leaving 9 bases of the junction unmatched. This CDR3 has 15 amino acids. CDR3 region: CASRNDSGSIDTQYF. The CDR3 nucleotides are TGTGCCAGCAGAAATGATAGCGGGAGTATAGATACGCAGTATTTT.